These 5 T cell receptor beta chains originate from one sample sequenced in a study of T cell responses to AZD1222 COVID-19 vaccine. Generated by immunoSEQ multiplex PCR, the TCRdb table keeps only in-frame clones and is missing some. The sample holds under 200,000 clones, about 91% seen once. The sample consisted of peripheral blood, taken 28 days after the second AZD1222 dose. All receptors come from an adult who received the AZD1222 COVID-19 vaccine.

This chain uses TRBV9 with TRBJ1-3; possibly TRBD1 for D (5 bases). CDR1 is SGDLS and CDR2 is YYNGEE in the germline V gene. CDR3 length: 15 amino acids. V was clipped by 4 bases and J by 2 bases, with 13 bases between them. The chain's CDR3 is CASSPSPGPGNTIYF. CDR3 sequence (DNA): TGTGCCAGCAGCCCCTCCCCAGGGCCTGGAAACACCATATATTTT.

The sample holds one count of this clone. The chain recombines TRBV7-9 with TRBJ2-1; 9 bases fit TRBD1. CDR3 length: 17 residues. V lost 5 bases, J lost 4 bases, and 12 bases stayed unmatched. Germline CDR1 is SEHNR and CDR2 is FQNEAQ (reference sequence). CDR3 nucleotide sequence: TGTGCCAGCAGCCCCCTCGGCACAGGGGGCATATACAATGAGCAGTTCTTC. Translating it yields CASSPLGTGGIYNEQFF.

This CDR3 is CASSEQGAFYGYTF. In DNA, the CDR3 is TGTGCCAGCAGTGAACAGGGGGCTTTCTATGGCTACACCTTC. This chain links TRBV6-1 with TRBJ1-2; 8 nucleotides match TRBD1. The CDR3 totals 14 residues. The germline gives CDR1 MNHNS, CDR2 SASEGT. V lost 2 bases and J lost 4; bases outside the gene matches: 3.

The chain uses TRBV28 and TRBJ2-5, with TRBD2 matching over 11 bases. This CDR3 has 17 amino acids. V shed 5 bases and J 1 base; nucleotides not matched to a gene: 9. Germline values: CDR1 MDHEN, CDR2 SYDVKM. The DNA for the CDR3 is TGTGCCAGCAGTCATAGAAGACTAGCGGGGATCCAAGAGACCCAGTACTTC. This gives the protein CASSHRRLAGIQETQYF.

The rearrangement uses TRBV6-6 and TRBJ1-5, with 7 bases fitting TRBD1. The CDR3 has 18 amino acids. From germline, CDR1 is MNHNY and CDR2 SVGAGI (reference sequence). Trimming removed 5 bases from V and 0 bases from J; junction bases left unmatched: 13. The chain's CDR3 is CASSRTGQSAYSNQPQHF. In DNA, the CDR3 is TGTGCCAGCAGTCGAACGGGACAGAGCGCCTATAGCAATCAGCCCCAGCATTTT.